The T cell receptor (beta chain) described here comes from a study of blood T cell repertoires in COVID-19. Study in general: Sites in the United States, Italy and Spain provided acute and convalescent COVID-19 samples.

With 6 bases clipped from V and 10 bases from J, the junction kept 13 bases outside the gene matches. CDR1 is SGHAT and CDR2 is FQNNGV in the germline V gene. CDR3 length: 15 amino acids. Clinical histories supplied by participants themselves formed the basis of cohort assignment. As originally analysed: How many nucleated cells were present was estimated from reference gene primer amplification. TCRdb keeps only in-frame clones here, not all; method: immunoSEQ multiplex PCR. D and trimming come from the DNA, and the V and J calls and clone size come from that table. The data hold 280,000 or so clones, with 70% to 90% observed a single time.

The sample consisted of PBMCs or T cells enriched from blood (not recorded which). This rearrangement joins TRBV11-2 to TRBJ2-1; 9 bases match TRBD2. The TCR sequence derives from a man aged 25 to 40 who had recovered from COVID-19. The DNA for the CDR3 is TGTGCCAGCAGGAAACCGGGACTAGCTCCAGGGGAGCAGTTCTTC. It is translated as CASRKPGLAPGEQFF.